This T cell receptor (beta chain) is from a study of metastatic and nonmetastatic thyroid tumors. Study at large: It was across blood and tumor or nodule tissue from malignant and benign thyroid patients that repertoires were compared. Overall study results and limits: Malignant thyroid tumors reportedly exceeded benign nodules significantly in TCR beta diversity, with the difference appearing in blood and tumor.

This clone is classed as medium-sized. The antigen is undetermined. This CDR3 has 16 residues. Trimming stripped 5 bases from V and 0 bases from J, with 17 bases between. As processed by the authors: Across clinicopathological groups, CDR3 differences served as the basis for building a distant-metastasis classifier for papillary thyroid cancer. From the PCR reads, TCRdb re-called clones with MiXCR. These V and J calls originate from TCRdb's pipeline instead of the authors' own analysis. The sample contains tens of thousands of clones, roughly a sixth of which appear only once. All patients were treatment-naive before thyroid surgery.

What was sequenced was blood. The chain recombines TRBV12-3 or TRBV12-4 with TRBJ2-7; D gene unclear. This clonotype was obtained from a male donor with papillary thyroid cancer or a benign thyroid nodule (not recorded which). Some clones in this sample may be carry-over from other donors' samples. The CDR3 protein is CASSKNKERASYEQYF. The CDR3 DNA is TGTGCCAGCAGTAAGAACAAGGAACGGGCCTCCTACGAGCAGTACTTC.